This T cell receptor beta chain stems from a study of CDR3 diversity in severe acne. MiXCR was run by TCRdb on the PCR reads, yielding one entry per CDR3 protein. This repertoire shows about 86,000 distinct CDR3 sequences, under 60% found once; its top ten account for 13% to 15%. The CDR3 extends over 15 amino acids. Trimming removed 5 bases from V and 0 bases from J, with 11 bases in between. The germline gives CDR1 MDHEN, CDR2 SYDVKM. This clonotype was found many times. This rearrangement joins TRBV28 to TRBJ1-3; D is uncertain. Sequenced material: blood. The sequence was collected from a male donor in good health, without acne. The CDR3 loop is CASSPAHTSGNTIYF. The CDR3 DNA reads TGTGCCAGCAGTCCCGCACATACCTCTGGAAACACCATATATTTT.